These 17 T cell receptor beta chains came from one sample sequenced in a study of neurological immune-mediated disorders. Each CDR3 protein is one row after TCRdb ran MiXCR on the 5' RACE reads. This sample carries approximately 58,000 distinct CDR3 sequences, 11% of them seen once, and the ten largest clones take 1.5% to 2%. Sequencing used PBMCs. The receptors come from a man in his 60s in good health.

This clonotype was observed once. A much bigger clone sits one base away, suggesting this may be a read error. The chain combines TRBV7-9 with TRBJ2-1, with 8 positions matching TRBD1. The length of the CDR3 is 15 residues. Germline CDR1 SEHNR, CDR2 FQNEAQ (reference sequence). CDR3 sequence: CASSLAQGVHNEQLF. In DNA, the CDR3 is TGTGCCAGCAGCTTAGCACAGGGGGTTCACAATGAGCAGTTATTC.

The V call is TRBV7-8, the J call TRBJ2-1; 10 bases map to TRBD1. The CDR3 extends over 16 amino acids. Germline V gene data show CDR1 as SGHVS and CDR2 as FQNEAQ. V was clipped by 7 bases and J by 10 bases; unmatched bases: 16. The DNA for the CDR3 is TGTGCCAGCACCGGACCCGGGACAGGGGTCCCTTACGAGCAGTTCTTC. Amino acid sequence: CASTGPGTGVPYEQFF.

This clonotype was seen ten or more times. The genes are TRBV6-2 or TRBV6-3 and TRBJ1-2, with D unresolved. Trimming left V 5 bases short and J 8 bases short, with 9 bases between. The CDR3 sequence is 11 residues long. Germline lookup yields CDR1 MNHEY and CDR2 SVGEGT. The CDR3 DNA sequence: TGTGCCAGCAGTGATTCATGGGGCTACACCTTC. As protein: CASSDSWGYTF.

The V and J genes are TRBV20-1 and TRBJ2-7; D may be TRBD2 (5 bases). The CDR3 is 14 amino acids. V lost 3 bases, J lost 6 bases, and 18 bases lay in between. Germline loops: CDR1 DFQATT, CDR2 SNEGSKA (reference sequence). The CDR3 DNA sequence: TGCAGTGCTAGTCTTCTCCGGCACCGGGGCGAGCAGTACTTC. This encodes CSASLLRHRGEQYF.

This clonotype was seen many times. The V and J genes are TRBV7-9 and TRBJ1-1, with D maybe TRBD1 (5 bases). V gave up 5 bases and J gave up 3 bases, with 13 bases separating them. Germline V lookup: CDR1 SEHNR, CDR2 FQNEAQ (reference sequence). The CDR3 totals 14 residues. CDR3 sequence reads: CASSPPGRDTEAFF. DNA of the CDR3: TGTGCCAGCAGCCCCCCTGGCAGGGACACTGAAGCTTTCTTT.

The rearrangement uses TRBV20-1 and TRBJ2-7; 13 bases fit TRBD2. Germline CDR1 DFQATT, CDR2 SNEGSKA (reference sequence). The CDR3 extends over 13 amino acids. The chain's CDR3 is CSAGTSGDYEQYF. The CDR3 coding sequence is TGCAGCGCCGGGACTAGCGGGGACTACGAGCAGTACTTC.

This clonotype was recorded many times. The chain carries TRBV18 and TRBJ2-2, with no clear D. Trimming pared 2 bases from V and 6 bases from J, leaving 7 bases between. The length of the CDR3 is 13 residues. The germline V gene encodes CDR1 KGHSH and CDR2 LQKENI. The CDR3: CASSPNHAGELFF. CDR3 DNA: TGTGCCAGCTCACCAAACCATGCCGGGGAGCTGTTTTTT.

This clonotype counts as medium-sized. V gene TRBV5-1 combines with J gene TRBJ2-7, with D perhaps TRBD1 or TRBD2 (5 bases each). The CDR3 extends over 15 amino acids. Germline CDR1 is SGHRS and CDR2 is YFSETQ. V was shortened by 4 bases and J by 4 bases, with 18 bases between the two germline ends. The CDR3 loop reads CASSPGSGTLYEQYF. DNA for the CDR3: TGCGCCAGCAGCCCCGGTTCCGGGACCCTTTACGAGCAGTACTTC.

There are many counts of this clonotype. The J gene is TRBJ1-1, the V gene TRBV7-8; D remains unclear. The CDR3 consists of 10 residues. Per germline, CDR1 SGHVS and CDR2 FQNEAQ. V was cut by 5 bases and J by 7 bases, with 5 bases left in between. CDR3 DNA sequence: TGTGCCAGCAGCCTAGTTGAAGCTTTCTTT. This gives the protein CASSLVEAFF. The full variable domain, completed using reference TRBV7-8 and TRBJ1-1, is GAGVSQSPRYKVAKRGQDVALRCDPISGHVSLFWYQQALGQGPEFLTYFQNEAQLDKSGLPSDRFFAERPEGSVSTLKIQRTQQEDSAVYLCASSLVEAFFGQGTRLTVV.

This clonotype has a count of ten or more. The DNA of the CDR3 is TGCGCCAGCAGCTTGGCCCCCGGGACAGGGGGCGGTCAGCCCCAGCATTTT. Its translation: CASSLAPGTGGGQPQHF. V usage is TRBV5-1 and J usage is TRBJ1-5; 12 bases map to TRBD1. The CDR3 loop spans 17 amino acids. V dropped 0 bases and J dropped 6; count of bases not matched to a gene: 7. From germline, CDR1 is SGHRS and CDR2 YFSETQ. Using reference TRBV5-1 and TRBJ1-5 for the parts outside the CDR3, the full variable domain is KAGVTQTPRYLIKTRGQQVTLSCSPISGHRSVSWYQQTPGQGLQFLFEYFSETQRNKGNFPGRFSGRQFSNSRSEMNVSTLELGDSALYLCASSLAPGTGGGQPQHFGDGTRLSIL.

This clonotype has at least ten counts. The CDR3 sequence is CASSGGSSGNTIYF. DNA of the CDR3: TGTGCCAGCAGTGGCGGCAGCTCTGGAAACACCATATATTTT. The V and J genes are TRBV6-5 and TRBJ1-3, with no clear D. This CDR3 has 14 amino acids. Germline-derived CDR1 and CDR2 are MNHEY and SVGAGI. Trimming shortened V by 5 bases and J by 0 bases, and 8 bases separated the two germline ends.

This clonotype occurred many times. The genes are TRBV11-3 and TRBJ2-7, with 7 bases that match TRBD1. The CDR3 has 13 amino acids. V shed 5 bases, J shed 4 bases, and the junction held 5 bases outside the gene matches. Germline lookup yields CDR1 SGHNT and CDR2 YENEEA. The CDR3: CASSLGQSYEQYF. The CDR3, as DNA: TGTGCCAGCAGCCTGGGACAGTCTTACGAGCAGTACTTC. The complete variable domain, with remaining parts taken from reference TRBV11-3 and TRBJ2-7, reads EAGVVQSPRYKIIEKKQPVAFWCNPISGHNTLYWYLQNLGQGPELLIRYENEEAVDDSQLPKDRFSAERLKGVDSTLKIQPAELGDSAVYLCASSLGQSYEQYFGPGTRLTVT.

This clonotype was recorded at least ten times. V gene TRBV20-1 combines with J gene TRBJ1-1; tentatively, D is TRBD1 (5 bases). The CDR3 sequence is 13 residues long. The germline gives CDR1 DFQATT, CDR2 SNEGSKA (reference sequence). The V gene lost 0 bases and the J gene lost 7 bases, with 12 bases spanning the gap. CDR3 nucleotides: TGCAGTGCTAGAGACAGGGTTCAGGGTGAAGCTTTCTTT. It specifies CSARDRVQGEAFF.

Concerning this clonotype: One end of the junction fails to match germline, which may point to a read error. The chain recombines TRBV5-1 with TRBJ1-1, with D perhaps matching TRBD1 (5 bases). Germline lookup yields CDR1 SGHRS and CDR2 YFSETQ. The CDR3 sequence is 16 residues long. DNA of the CDR3: TGCGCCAGCAGCTTGGCCGGGGCTAAAATGAACACTGAAGCTTTATTT. Its translation: CASSLAGAKMNTEALF.

Ten or more counts support this clonotype. V gene TRBV27 combines with J gene TRBJ2-2; TRBD1 is a possible D gene (5 bases). The CDR3 is 14 residues long. Germline V gene sequence: CDR1 MNHEY, CDR2 SMNVEV (reference sequence). V was clipped by 6 bases and J by 9 bases, with 17 bases between them. CDR3 in DNA: TGTGCCAGCAGGGGGCCTCCCGGTTTACGGGAGCTGTTTTTT. Translating gives CASRGPPGLRELFF.

V usage is TRBV7-9 and J usage is TRBJ2-1, with TRBD2 matching 8 bases. V gave up 5 bases and J gave up 4 bases; unmatched junction bases: 4. The CDR3 spans 14 residues. Germline V gene data show CDR1 as SEHNR and CDR2 as FQNEAQ (reference sequence). CDR3 loop: CASSPGGGYNEQFF. The CDR3 coding sequence is TGTGCCAGCAGCCCGGGGGGGGGTTACAATGAGCAGTTCTTC.

This clonotype was recorded at least ten times. The chain couples TRBV6-5 to TRBJ2-5; a weak D match, TRBD1 (6 bases). Germline values: CDR1 MNHEY, CDR2 SVGAGI. Trimming took 6 bases from V and 1 from J, leaving 12 bases between them. The CDR3 is made up of 14 amino acids. Here the CDR3 DNA reads TGTGCCAGCAGATCTCTGGGGGCCCAAGAGACCCAGTACTTC. Protein sequence: CASRSLGAQETQYF.